One and the same sample provided the 30 T cell receptor beta chains below, sequenced in a study of post-analysis software for immune sequencing data. No cognate antigen is known for these TCRs. The study, taken as a whole, reports: Higher frequency in patients than in controls was seen for 5 or 6 TRBV segments, with TRBV5-6, TRBV5-1 and TRBV20-1 among them.

Researchers reported that TCR beta cDNA libraries carried unique molecular identifiers. TCRdb used MiXCR to reprocess the PCR reads, holding one entry per CDR3 protein. The sample carries about 770,000 distinct CDR3 sequences, 35% to 55% recorded once. Sequencing used blood. The receptors were sampled from a girl under 18 with multiple sclerosis.

The J gene is TRBJ2-1, the V gene TRBV12-3 or TRBV12-4; the D is unclear. This CDR3 has 13 residues. Trimming removed 0 bases at V and 15 bases at J, with 15 bases between. The CDR3 region is CASSLADGNYLFF. CDR3 nucleotide sequence: TGTGCCAGCAGTTTAGCTGATGGGAATTACCTGTTCTTC.

The rearrangement uses TRBV5-1 and TRBJ2-7; D might be TRBD2 (5 bases). The J call may be faulty, since TRBJ2-5 better matches the DNA end. CDR1 is SGHRS, CDR2 YFSETQ, per germline. This CDR3 is 13 amino acids long. CDR3 coding DNA: TGCGCCAGCAGACGCGACGTTGCGGGGACCCAGTACTTC. Its translation is CASRRDVAGTQYF.

V is TRBV7-9 and J is TRBJ2-7; 9 nucleotides align to TRBD1. This CDR3 has 14 amino acids. Per the germline V gene, CDR1 is SEHNR and CDR2 is FQNEAQ (reference sequence). V gave up 2 bases and J gave up 3 bases; unmatched junction bases: 2. The CDR3 here is CASSLLGQGYEQYF. In DNA, the CDR3 is TGTGCCAGCAGCTTATTGGGACAGGGCTACGAGCAGTACTTC.

This chain joins TRBV29-1 and TRBJ2-2; D possibly corresponds to TRBD2 (5 bases). This CDR3 is built from 14 residues. The V gene lost 1 base and the J gene lost 4 bases, with 10 bases spanning the gap. The V gene's germline CDR1 is SQVTM and CDR2 ANQGSEA. In nucleotides, the CDR3 is TGCAGCGTTGAAGTGGAGGTGGCCACCGGGGAGCTGTTTTTT. Translated, it gives CSVEVEVATGELFF.

Written as DNA, the CDR3 is TGCAGCGGTGCAGGGGCTGGCTATGGCTACACCTTC. Translated, it gives CSGAGAGYGYTF. J is TRBJ1-2 and V is TRBV29-1; TRBD1 is a possible D gene (6 bases). This CDR3 contains 12 residues. Germline V gene lookup returns CDR1 SQVTM and CDR2 ANQGSEA. With 7 bases removed from V and 4 bases from J, the gap between germline ends came to 13 bases.

This clonotype has just a few counts. The chain uses TRBV29-1 and TRBJ1-2; a weak D match, TRBD1 (5 bases). Trimming removed 4 bases at V and 2 bases at J, with 11 bases between. The CDR3 runs to 13 residues. CDR1 is SQVTM and CDR2 is ANQGSEA in the germline V gene. This CDR3 is CSVVTGANYGYTF. The CDR3 DNA reads TGCAGCGTTGTAACAGGCGCGAACTATGGCTACACCTTC.

The chain has TRBV29-1 and TRBJ1-1; no reliable D call. The V gene lost 3 bases and the J gene lost 0 bases, with 8 bases spanning the gap. The CDR3 is 13 residues long. The germline CDR1 and CDR2 sequences are SQVTM and ANQGSEA. The CDR3 region has the DNA TGCAGCGTTGAGCGGCCCCTGAACACTGAAGCTTTCTTT. Translation gives CSVERPLNTEAFF.

A few counts support this clonotype. V is TRBV7-2 and J is TRBJ2-7; TRBD2 aligns across 10 bases. The CDR3 is 17 amino acids. The V gene end was trimmed by 4 bases and the J gene end by 3 bases; junction bases not matched to a gene: 12. Germline V gene data show CDR1 as SGHTA and CDR2 as FQGNSA. The CDR3 loop reads CASSSLSGRLLLYEQYF. As DNA, the CDR3 is TGTGCCAGCAGCTCTCTTAGCGGGAGGCTCCTCCTCTACGAGCAGTACTTC.

A single count supports this clonotype. CDR3 in amino acids: CSPTRGQGVNLGYGYTF. CDR3 in DNA: TGCAGTCCTACGAGGGGGCAGGGGGTAAACCTAGGGTATGGCTACACCTTC. The chain employs TRBV20-1 and TRBJ1-2; TRBD1 matches at 7 bases. The V segment lost 8 bases and the J segment 5 bases; nucleotides outside the gene matches: 23. The CDR3 loop spans 17 amino acids. Germline V lookup: CDR1 DFQATT, CDR2 SNEGSKA (reference sequence).

In regard to this clonotype: Just one base apart from a much larger clone, this may be a read error. The V call is TRBV6-5, the J call TRBJ2-7, with D unresolved. Germline CDR1 and CDR2: MNHEY and SVGAGI. V dropped 11 bases and J dropped 1 base, with 15 bases sitting between them. The CDR3 totals 13 residues. CDR3 DNA: TGTGCCGGCCGGTTTGGGGTGTCCTACGAGCAGTACTTC. Translated, it gives CAGRFGVSYEQYF.

The V and J genes are TRBV29-1 and TRBJ2-7, with 8 nucleotides matching TRBD1. V shed 7 bases and J 3 bases; nucleotides not matched to a gene: 8. The CDR3 covers 13 residues. Germline V gene data show CDR1 as SQVTM and CDR2 as ANQGSEA. CDR3 DNA: TGCAGCGCGGAGACAGGGGTTGACTACGAGCAGTACTTC. Residues: CSAETGVDYEQYF.

The chain links TRBV6-5 to TRBJ2-5; the D is unclear. Judging by the DNA end, TRBJ2-7 fits better; the J call may be wrong. The CDR3 is made up of 15 amino acids. In germline, CDR1 is MNHEY, CDR2 SVGAGI. The CDR3 nucleotides are TGTGCCAGCAGACCGGGCAGGTTTAATACGCACGAGCAGTACTTC. As protein: CASRPGRFNTHEQYF.

This clonotype was observed a few times. V usage is TRBV6-1 and J usage is TRBJ2-5; 9 bases fit TRBD2. The CDR3 totals 17 residues. Germline loops: CDR1 MNHNS, CDR2 SASEGT. V was clipped by 7 bases and J by 3 bases; unmatched bases: 15. CDR3 residues: CASTLRVGGGREETQYF. The CDR3 coding sequence is TGTGCCAGCACCCTAAGAGTCGGGGGCGGGAGGGAAGAGACCCAGTACTTC.

The V call is TRBV21-1, the J call TRBJ1-5; the table assigns TRBD1, which was not confirmed against the DNA. TRBV21-1 is annotated as a pseudogene. The CDR3 loop spans 14 amino acids. CDR3 coding DNA: TGTGCCAGCAACCGGGACAGGGAGAAACAGCCCCAGCATTTT. Translating it yields CASNRDREKQPQHF.

J is TRBJ2-7 and V is TRBV4-2; 11 positions match TRBD1. Germline CDR1 is LGHNA and CDR2 is YNFKEQ. Trimming removed 0 bases from V and 4 bases from J; junction bases left unmatched: 5. The CDR3 sequence is 16 residues long. This chain's CDR3 is CASSQEDGDRGYEQYF. CDR3 nucleotide sequence: TGTGCCAGCAGCCAAGAAGATGGGGACAGGGGGTACGAGCAGTACTTC.

The V gene is TRBV29-1, the J gene TRBJ1-2; a possible D gene is TRBD1 (5 bases). The V gene's germline CDR1 is SQVTM and CDR2 ANQGSEA. This CDR3 has 11 amino acids. V lost 6 bases to trimming and J lost 3 bases, with 8 bases between them. In DNA form, the CDR3 reads TGCAGCGTACTGACAGACTATGGCTACACCTTC. It codes for CSVLTDYGYTF.

This clonotype came up a few times. The chain carries TRBV4-2 and TRBJ1-1, with unresolved D. V shed 6 bases and J shed 1 base, with 9 bases lying between them. The V gene's germline CDR1 is LGHNA and CDR2 YNFKEQ. The CDR3 spans 13 residues. CDR3 residues: CASRQRTNTEAFF. In nucleotides, the CDR3 is TGTGCCAGCAGGCAGCGAACGAACACTGAAGCTTTCTTT.

This clonotype occurred once. The rearrangement joins TRBV7-2 to TRBJ2-3; 7 nucleotides match TRBD1. The CDR3 runs 18 residues. V lost 0 bases to trimming and J lost 5 bases; unmatched junction nucleotides: 14. The germline V gene encodes CDR1 SGHTA and CDR2 FQGNSA. CDR3 amino acids: CASSLAKRTGRVLDTQYF. CDR3 nucleotides: TGTGCCAGCAGCTTAGCGAAACGGACAGGCCGAGTGTTAGATACGCAGTATTTT.

This clonotype was observed a few times. This chain uses TRBV13 with TRBJ2-7, with D tentatively TRBD2 (5 bases). Per the germline V gene, CDR1 is PRHDT and CDR2 is FYEKMQ (reference sequence). This CDR3 spans 13 amino acids. Trimming left V 5 bases short and J 5 bases short, with 13 bases between. The DNA of the CDR3 is TGTGCCAGCAGCACCCGGGGATTCCACGAGCAGTACTTC. Its translation: CASSTRGFHEQYF.

This clonotype was seen a few times. DNA for the CDR3: TGTGCCAGCAGCGTAGGTCCTAGCGGGTACACAGATACGCAGTATTTT. This codes for CASSVGPSGYTDTQYF. The J gene is TRBJ2-3, the V gene TRBV9; TRBD2 aligns across 8 bases. The CDR3 contains 16 residues. Germline loops: CDR1 SGDLS, CDR2 YYNGEE. J was trimmed by 2 bases and V by 0 bases; bases with no gene match: 5.

Turning to this clonotype: A much larger clone differs by one base, so this may be a read error. This sequence joins TRBV4-1 and TRBJ2-1, with TRBD2 matching over 8 bases. This CDR3 is built from 14 residues. After removal of 1 base from V and 6 bases from J, the junction contained 2 bases not matched to a gene. The germline V gene has CDR1 MGHRA and CDR2 YSYEKL. The CDR3 coding sequence is TGCGCCAGCAGCCAAGGGGGACTAGGCAATGAGCAGTTCTTC. It is translated as CASSQGGLGNEQFF.

The CDR3 here is CASSWDSDAYNEQFF. Here the CDR3 DNA reads TGTGCCAGCAGCTGGGACTCCGACGCCTACAATGAGCAGTTCTTC. The rearrangement uses TRBV7-9 and TRBJ2-1; perhaps TRBD2 as D (6 bases). CDR1 is SEHNR and CDR2 is FQNEAQ in the germline V gene (reference sequence). V was cut by 4 bases and J by 2 bases, with 12 bases left in between. The CDR3 runs to 15 residues.

Written as DNA, the CDR3 is TGTGCCAGCAGCTTAGTAGGCACTAGCGGGCCCAGCACAGATACGCAGTATTTT. This sequence encodes CASSLVGTSGPSTDTQYF. The genes are TRBV7-2 and TRBJ2-3; 9 bases match TRBD2. This CDR3 region has 18 residues. Germline CDR1 SGHTA, CDR2 FQGNSA. The V gene end was trimmed by 1 base and the J gene end by 0 bases; junction bases not matched to a gene: 8. Drawing the rest from reference TRBV7-2 and TRBJ2-3, the complete variable domain is GAGVSQSPSNKVTEKGKDVELRCDPISGHTALYWYRQSLGQGLEFLIYFQGNSAPDKSGLPSDRFSAERTGGSVSTLTIQRTQQEDSAVYLCASSLVGTSGPSTDTQYFGPGTRLTVL.

This clonotype has more than one count but fewer than ten. The genes are TRBV6-5 and TRBJ1-2; possible D gene TRBD1, 5 bases. The CDR3 spans 15 residues. Trimming removed 0 bases at V and 4 bases at J, with 12 bases between. Germline V CDR1 and CDR2: MNHEY, SVGAGI. The CDR3 bases are TGTGCCAGCAGTTACTCCTCGGGGCTCAGCTATGGCTACACCTTC. This gives the protein CASSYSSGLSYGYTF.

The J gene is TRBJ2-5, the V gene TRBV24-1; 7 bases map to TRBD2. J lost 2 bases, V lost 4 bases, and 9 bases had no gene match. CDR1 and CDR2 from the germline V gene are KGHDR and SFDVKD. The CDR3 sequence is 16 residues long. The CDR3 region is CATSDLASGTQETQYF. The CDR3 nucleotides read TGTGCCACCAGTGACCTCGCTAGCGGAACGCAAGAGACCCAGTACTTC.

The rearrangement uses TRBV7-2 and TRBJ1-4; a possible D gene is TRBD1 (5 bases). CDR3 size: 17 residues. V was trimmed by 5 bases and J by 6 bases, leaving 22 bases between them. CDR1 SGHTA and CDR2 FQGNSA come from the germline V gene. The CDR3 sequence: CASSPDPAYRTHEKLFF. The CDR3 coding sequence is TGTGCCAGCAGCCCCGACCCCGCCTACAGGACCCATGAAAAACTGTTTTTT.

The rearrangement joins TRBV5-1 to TRBJ1-1, with D possibly matching TRBD1 (5 bases). The CDR3 length is 17 residues. Trimming removed 1 base from V and 0 bases from J, with 16 bases in between. CDR1 and CDR2 from the germline V gene are SGHRS and YFSETQ. The CDR3 protein is CASSLSGTPSMNTEAFF. CDR3 bases: TGCGCCAGCAGCTTGTCCGGGACCCCATCCATGAACACTGAAGCTTTCTTT.

V gene TRBV13 combines with J gene TRBJ2-7; 7 nucleotides match TRBD1. V trimming: 3 bases; J trimming: 2 bases; junction bases outside the gene matches: 7. This CDR3 is 15 amino acids long. Germline V gene lookup returns CDR1 PRHDT and CDR2 FYEKMQ (reference sequence). The CDR3 spells CASSFTGDAPYEQYF. The CDR3, as DNA: TGTGCCAGCAGCTTCACAGGGGATGCCCCCTACGAGCAGTACTTC.

As concerns this clonotype: A read error may produce the germline difference seen at one junction end. The chain carries TRBV7-2 and TRBJ2-7; maybe TRBD2 (5 bases). Germline lookup yields CDR1 SGHTA and CDR2 FQGNSA. The CDR3 is 15 residues long. The CDR3 region has the DNA TGTGCCAGCAGCTCTCCGGGCCCTAGCTCCTGCGAGCAGTACTTC. Protein sequence: CASSSPGPSSCEQYF.

This clonotype was detected a few times. The rearrangement uses TRBV7-3 and TRBJ2-4; D might be TRBD1 or TRBD2, each matching 5 bases. Trimming cost V 1 base and J 13 bases, with 17 bases left between them. The CDR3 covers 14 residues. Germline V gives CDR1 SGHTA, CDR2 FQGTGA. CDR3 in amino acids: CASSLMAMGDTQYF. The DNA of the CDR3 is TGTGCCAGCAGCTTAATGGCCATGGGGGATACCCAGTACTTC.